Following are 24 T cell receptor beta chains from one sample sequenced in a study of identical twins. TCRdb independently ran MiXCR on the 5' RACE reads; one entry per CDR3 protein. Seen here are approximately 220,000 distinct CDR3 sequences, about 7.5% observed once, and the top ten hold 1.9%. Separately, the same data were catalogued under a study of yellow fever vaccine responses in identical twins.

The material sequenced was memory (CD45RO+) T cells sorted from blood. All receptors come from a woman under 30 in good health.

In this sample, this clonotype turned up many times. The J gene is TRBJ2-3, the V gene TRBV12-3 or TRBV12-4; the match to TRBD1 covers 7 bases. The J segment lost 0 bases and the V segment lost 4 bases, leaving 1 base of the junction unmatched. The CDR3 has 14 amino acids. CDR3 residues: CASSSDRSTDTQYF. CDR3 bases: TGTGCCAGCAGTTCGGACAGGAGCACAGATACGCAGTATTTT.

The sample holds many counts of this clonotype. This chain connects TRBV18 to TRBJ2-5; D is unresolved. Trimming cost V 3 bases and J 5 bases, with 10 bases left between them. Germline V lookup: CDR1 KGHSH, CDR2 LQKENI. CDR3 length: 13 amino acids. The CDR3 DNA follows: TGTGCCAGCTCACCCCCCGTAAGGGAGACCCAGTACTTC. Encoded protein: CASSPPVRETQYF.

This clonotype was counted ten times or more. The J gene is TRBJ2-2, the V gene TRBV6-4; possibly TRBD1 or TRBD2 for D (6 bases each). V shed 2 bases and J shed 4 bases, with 8 bases lying between them. CDR3 length: 14 amino acids. Germline CDR1 reads MRHNA; CDR2 reads SNTAGT. CDR3 in DNA: TGTGCCAGCAGTGACAAGGGGGGCACCGGGGAGCTGTTTTTT. Protein: CASSDKGGTGELFF.

This clonotype was counted ten times or more. The chain carries TRBV7-2 and TRBJ2-3; tentative D call: TRBD1 (5 bases). The CDR3 runs to 16 residues. In germline, CDR1 is SGHTA, CDR2 FQGNSA. With 2 bases removed from V and 0 bases from J, the gap between germline ends came to 12 bases. CDR3 loop: CASSLRQSPSTDTQYF. The CDR3 region has the DNA TGTGCCAGCAGCTTAAGACAGAGCCCTAGCACAGATACGCAGTATTTT.

This clonotype was seen a handful of times. CDR3 nucleotides: TGTGCCAGCAGCCACGACAGCTTTGAAGCTTTCTTT. Translated: CASSHDSFEAFF. The chain joins TRBV7-2 to TRBJ1-1; TRBD1 might be the D (5 bases). V lost 5 bases and J 7 bases, leaving 11 bases between the germline ends. The germline V gene encodes CDR1 SGHTA and CDR2 FQGNSA. The CDR3 runs 12 residues.

This clonotype has a count of ten or more. The V and J genes are TRBV12-3 or TRBV12-4 and TRBJ2-7; 8 bases align to TRBD2. V lost 5 bases, J lost 2 bases, and 2 bases stayed unmatched. The CDR3 is 13 residues long. DNA for the CDR3: TGTGCCAGCAGTCGGACTAGCACCTACGAGCAGTACTTC. Translating it yields CASSRTSTYEQYF.

This clonotype has just a few counts. The rearrangement links TRBV7-2 to TRBJ1-5, with a weak D call TRBD1 (6 bases). The V gene lost 1 base and the J gene lost 2 bases, with 9 bases spanning the gap. The germline CDR1 and CDR2 sequences are SGHTA and FQGNSA. CDR3 length: 15 residues. The CDR3 loop is CASSLGQAGNQPQHF. In nucleotides, the CDR3 is TGTGCCAGCAGCTTAGGACAGGCAGGCAATCAGCCCCAGCATTTT. Full variable domain (rest looked up from reference TRBV7-2 and TRBJ1-5): GAGVSQSPSNKVTEKGKDVELRCDPISGHTALYWYRQSLGQGLEFLIYFQGNSAPDKSGLPSDRFSAERTGGSVSTLTIQRTQQEDSAVYLCASSLGQAGNQPQHFGDGTRLSIL.

This clonotype has just a few counts. V is TRBV28 and J is TRBJ2-2; 8 nucleotides line up with TRBD2. The V gene's germline CDR1 is MDHEN and CDR2 SYDVKM. V gave up 6 bases and J gave up 6 bases; unmatched junction bases: 9. The CDR3 has 15 residues. CDR3 DNA sequence: TGTGCCAGCAGAGACGGGAGGGCCGTTCCCGGGGAGCTGTTTTTT. Translating it yields CASRDGRAVPGELFF.

In this sample, this clonotype turned up many times. The chain employs TRBV6-1 and TRBJ1-1, with 8 positions matching TRBD1. V lost 6 bases, J lost 5 bases, and 5 bases stayed unmatched. The CDR3 totals 13 residues. CDR1 is MNHNS, CDR2 SASEGT, per germline. CDR3 bases: TGTGCCAGCAGAGGGACAGGTCCTACTGAAGCTTTCTTT. Protein sequence: CASRGTGPTEAFF.

This clonotype has a handful of counts. The chain couples TRBV19 to TRBJ2-1, with D possibly matching TRBD1 (5 bases). The CDR3 has 13 amino acids. V lost 9 bases and J 13 bases, leaving 22 bases between the germline ends. Per the germline V gene, CDR1 is LNHDA and CDR2 is SQIVND (reference sequence). CDR3 region: CARLGQGAIGQFF. CDR3 DNA sequence: TGTGCCAGGCTAGGTCAGGGCGCTATCGGCCAGTTCTTC.

The chain couples TRBV20-1 to TRBJ2-7, with D possibly TRBD2 on 6 matching bases. This CDR3 is built from 14 residues. Germline-derived CDR1 and CDR2 are DFQATT and SNEGSKA (reference sequence). The V end lost 0 bases, the J end lost 3 bases, and 12 bases lay between the germline ends. The CDR3 DNA is TGCAGTGCTAGAGATCTGGCGGGGAGCTACGAGCAGTACTTC. It codes for CSARDLAGSYEQYF.

This clonotype was recorded a few times. A read error may explain this, as a much larger clone is one base away. V is TRBV3-1 and J is TRBJ2-1; 10 bases fit TRBD2. This CDR3 is built from 17 residues. CDR1 LGHDT and CDR2 YNNKEL come from the germline V gene (reference sequence). DNA of the CDR3: TGTGCCTGCAGCCAAGCCCCTAGCGGGAGTCAGAGCAATGAGCAGTTCTTC. Its protein product is CACSQAPSGSQSNEQFF.

This clonotype was detected a few times. Its ends do not fully match the called genes, so a read error is possible. The chain joins TRBV7-7 to TRBJ2-3, with a weak D call TRBD1 (5 bases). Germline assignment: CDR1 SSHAT and CDR2 FNYEAQ (reference sequence). CDR3 length: 15 residues. CDR3 sequence reads: CASSLGDRTTDTQYF. CDR3 in DNA: TGTGCTAGCAGCTTAGGGGATAGGACCACAGATACGCAGTATTTT.

This chain links TRBV20-1 with TRBJ2-1; the D gene could be TRBD1 or TRBD2 (6 bases each). Trimming stripped 3 bases from V and 5 bases from J, with 14 bases between. Germline V CDR1 and CDR2: DFQATT, SNEGSKA (reference sequence). The CDR3 consists of 14 residues. CDR3 in DNA: TGCAGTGCTAGTGCGGGACAAGAGAACAATGAGCAGTTCTTC. Translation: CSASAGQENNEQFF.

This clonotype was seen ten or more times. The rearrangement uses TRBV20-1 and TRBJ2-7, with 11 nucleotides matching TRBD2. Germline loops: CDR1 DFQATT, CDR2 SNEGSKA (reference sequence). With V trimmed by 4 bases and J by 5 bases, 7 bases remained unmatched. This CDR3 region has 14 residues. CDR3 residues: CSAIRLAGSDEQYF. CDR3 bases: TGCAGTGCTATTAGACTAGCGGGATCGGACGAGCAGTACTTC.

This clonotype was seen many times. The rearrangement links TRBV5-1 to TRBJ2-1, with TRBD2 matching over 12 bases. Germline-derived CDR1 and CDR2 are SGHRS and YFSETQ. Losses at the gene ends were 4 bases for V and 4 bases for J; bases not matched to a gene: 6. The CDR3 contains 16 residues. The CDR3 DNA is TGCGCCAGCAGCCAGGGACTAGCGGGCCTTTACAATGAGCAGTTCTTC. This encodes CASSQGLAGLYNEQFF. The full variable domain, with the rest looked up from reference TRBV5-1 and TRBJ2-1, is KAGVTQTPRYLIKTRGQQVTLSCSPISGHRSVSWYQQTPGQGLQFLFEYFSETQRNKGNFPGRFSGRQFSNSRSEMNVSTLELGDSALYLCASSQGLAGLYNEQFFGPGTRLTVL.

This clonotype has at least ten counts. The chain carries TRBV20-1 and TRBJ1-1, with no clear D. CDR3 length: 14 amino acids. From germline, CDR1 is DFQATT and CDR2 SNEGSKA (reference sequence). Trimming left V 5 bases short and J 7 bases short, with 20 bases between. CDR3 nucleotide sequence: TGCAGTGCTTCGTTGAGCGGGGTCGGGTTTGAAGCTTTCTTT. It translates to CSASLSGVGFEAFF.

This clonotype turned up a few times. This chain uses TRBV5-1 with TRBJ2-1, with 7 bases fitting TRBD1. V shed 5 bases, J shed 0 bases, and the junction held 5 bases outside the gene matches. The CDR3 sequence is 15 residues long. Looked up from germline, CDR1 is SGHRS and CDR2 is YFSETQ. The CDR3 reads CASSSGQSSYNEQFF. CDR3 DNA sequence: TGCGCCAGCAGTTCGGGACAGAGCTCCTACAATGAGCAGTTCTTC.

This clonotype was counted many times. The chain is built from TRBV11-2 and TRBJ2-1, with D possibly TRBD2 on 5 matching bases. Germline V gene lookup returns CDR1 SGHAT and CDR2 FQNNGV. The V gene lost 2 bases and the J gene lost 4 bases, with 15 bases spanning the gap. The CDR3 is made up of 16 amino acids. Here the CDR3 reads CASSLFPGIRYNEQFF. The CDR3 DNA reads as TGTGCCAGCAGCTTATTCCCCGGGATTCGTTACAATGAGCAGTTCTTC.

The sample holds a few counts of this clonotype. V is TRBV5-6 and J is TRBJ2-3; TRBD1 aligns across 7 bases. The junction had 10 bases not matched to a gene; V was cut back by 5 bases and J by 1 base. Germline V gene sequence: CDR1 SGHDT, CDR2 YYEEEE. The CDR3 loop spans 16 amino acids. CDR3 in amino acids: CASSPTGVWGTDTQYF. DNA of the CDR3: TGTGCCAGCAGTCCAACAGGGGTTTGGGGCACAGATACGCAGTATTTT.

At least ten counts were recorded for this clonotype. The genes are TRBV7-2 and TRBJ2-1; 11 bases are shared with TRBD2. Germline V CDR1 and CDR2: SGHTA, FQGNSA. V lost 2 bases to trimming and J lost 8 bases; unmatched junction nucleotides: 11. The length of the CDR3 is 17 residues. The CDR3 loop is CASSLPPYSGGAHEQFF. The CDR3 coding sequence is TGTGCCAGCAGCTTACCTCCTTATAGCGGGGGGGCTCATGAGCAGTTCTTC.

This clonotype showed up just a few times. The rearrangement uses TRBV4-2 and TRBJ2-1, with 14 nucleotides matching TRBD2. Germline V CDR1 and CDR2: LGHNA, YNFKEQ. The J segment lost 2 bases and the V segment lost 1 base, leaving 4 bases of the junction unmatched. CDR3 length equals 18 residues. The CDR3 DNA reads as TGTGCCAGCAGCCAAGGACTAGCGGGAGGGGGAACCTACAATGAGCAGTTCTTC. This codes for CASSQGLAGGGTYNEQFF.

The chain has TRBV18 and TRBJ2-7; D gene uncertain. Germline V gives CDR1 KGHSH, CDR2 LQKENI. Trimming stripped 2 bases from V and 3 bases from J, with 14 bases between. This CDR3 comprises 15 residues. The CDR3 sequence is CASSPVMLSYYEQYF. CDR3 in DNA: TGTGCCAGCTCACCAGTGATGCTCTCCTACTACGAGCAGTACTTC.

The rearrangement uses TRBV21-1 and TRBJ1-6; the table's D call of TRBD1 was not tested on the DNA. TRBV21-1 is assigned pseudogene status. This CDR3 spans 16 amino acids. CDR3 sequence: CASSKAVTGDNSPLHF. CDR3 DNA: TGTGCCAGCAGCAAAGCGGTCACAGGGGATAATTCACCCCTCCACTTT.